This T cell receptor beta chain was documented in a study of blood T cell repertoires in COVID-19. Germline assignment: CDR1 MNHEY and CDR2 SVGEGT. Germline trimming cut 4 bases from V and 6 bases from J; bases unmatched to any gene: 10. The CDR3 has 15 residues. Profiled with immunoSEQ multiplex PCR; TCRdb holds only in-frame clones, not every one. The table records just over 15,000 clones, around 87% of them present only once. Sequencing was carried out using peripheral blood. The clonotype was recovered from a man in his 60s with acute or convalescent COVID-19. The chain has TRBV6-2 or TRBV6-3 and TRBJ2-3; 7 positions match TRBD2. The CDR3 loop is CASSSLGLVEDTQYF. The CDR3 bases are TGTGCCAGCAGTTCCCTAGGACTAGTTGAGGATACGCAGTATTTT.